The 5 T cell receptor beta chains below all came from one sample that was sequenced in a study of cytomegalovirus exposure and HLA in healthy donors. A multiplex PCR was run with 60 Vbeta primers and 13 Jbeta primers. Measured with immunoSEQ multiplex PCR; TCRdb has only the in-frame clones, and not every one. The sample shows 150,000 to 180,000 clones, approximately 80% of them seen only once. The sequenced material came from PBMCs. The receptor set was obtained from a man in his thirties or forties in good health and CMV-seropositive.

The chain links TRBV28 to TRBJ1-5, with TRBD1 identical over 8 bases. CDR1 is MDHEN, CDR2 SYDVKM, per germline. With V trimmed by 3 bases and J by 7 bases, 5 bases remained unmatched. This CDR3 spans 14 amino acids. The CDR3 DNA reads TGTGCCAGCAGTTTTTACAGGGGGAACCAGCCCCAGCATTTT. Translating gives CASSFYRGNQPQHF.

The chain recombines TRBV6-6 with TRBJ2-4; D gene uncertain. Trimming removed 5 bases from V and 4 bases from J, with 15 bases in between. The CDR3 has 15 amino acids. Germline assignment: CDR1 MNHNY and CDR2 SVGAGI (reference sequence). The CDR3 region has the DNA TGTGCCAGCAGTAAAAGTTCGGGTGGTAAAAACATTCAGTACTTC. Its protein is CASSKSSGGKNIQYF.

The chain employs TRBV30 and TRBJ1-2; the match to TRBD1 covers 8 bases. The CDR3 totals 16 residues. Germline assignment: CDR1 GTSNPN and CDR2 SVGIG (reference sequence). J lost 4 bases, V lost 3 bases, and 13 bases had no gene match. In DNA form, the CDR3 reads TGTGCCTGGAGGGACCGGCACAGGGGGGATGGCTATGGCTACACCTTC. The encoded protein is CAWRDRHRGDGYGYTF.

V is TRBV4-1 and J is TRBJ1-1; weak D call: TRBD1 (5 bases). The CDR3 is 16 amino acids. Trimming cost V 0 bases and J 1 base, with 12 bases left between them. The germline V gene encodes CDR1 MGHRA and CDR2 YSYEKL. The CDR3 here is CASSQEPSTENTEAFF. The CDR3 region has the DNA TGCGCCAGCAGCCAAGAACCCTCGACAGAGAACACTGAAGCTTTCTTT.

CDR3 bases: TGTGCCAGCAGTCTTCACACCTACGAGCAGTACTTC. As protein: CASSLHTYEQYF. This chain links TRBV6-1 with TRBJ2-7, with D hard to call. The CDR3 runs to 12 residues. V was trimmed by 5 bases and J by 2 bases, leaving 7 bases between them. Germline loops: CDR1 MNHNS, CDR2 SASEGT.